The TCR beta chain described here comes from a study of blood T cell repertoires in COVID-19. Germline V gives CDR1 SGHRS, CDR2 YFSETQ. The CDR3 has 13 residues. V was cut by 0 bases and J by 3 bases, with 6 bases left in between. Profiling relied on immunoSEQ multiplex PCR, and the TCRdb table lists in-frame clones only, not all of them. The sample contains fewer than 250,000 clones, approximately 80% of which appear only once. On this clone itself: At the DNA level, this CDR3 is encoded by other sequences in the same sample as well.

Sequencing was carried out using PBMCs or T cells enriched from blood (not recorded which). The clonotype was recovered from a man aged 55 to 70 who had recovered from COVID-19. The chain carries TRBV5-1 and TRBJ1-2, with D unresolved. Written as DNA, the CDR3 is TGCGCCAGCAGCTTGGTTACAGACTATGGCTACACCTTC. This gives the protein CASSLVTDYGYTF.